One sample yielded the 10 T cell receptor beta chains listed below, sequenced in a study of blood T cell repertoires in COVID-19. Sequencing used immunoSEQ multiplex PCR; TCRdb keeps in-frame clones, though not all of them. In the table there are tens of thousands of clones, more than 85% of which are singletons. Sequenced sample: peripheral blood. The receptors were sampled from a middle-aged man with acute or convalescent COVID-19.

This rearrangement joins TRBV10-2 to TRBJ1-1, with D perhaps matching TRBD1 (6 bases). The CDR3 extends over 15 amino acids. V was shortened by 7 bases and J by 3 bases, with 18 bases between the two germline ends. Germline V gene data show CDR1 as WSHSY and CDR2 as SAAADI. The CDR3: CASKTITGWDTEAFF. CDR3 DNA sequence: TGCGCCAGCAAGACCATAACAGGGTGGGACACTGAAGCTTTCTTT.

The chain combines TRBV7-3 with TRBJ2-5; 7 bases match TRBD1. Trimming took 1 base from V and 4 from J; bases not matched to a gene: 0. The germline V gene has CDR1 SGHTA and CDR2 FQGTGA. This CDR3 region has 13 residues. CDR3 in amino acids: CASSLNRGETQYF. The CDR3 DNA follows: TGTGCCAGCAGCTTAAACAGGGGAGAGACCCAGTACTTC.

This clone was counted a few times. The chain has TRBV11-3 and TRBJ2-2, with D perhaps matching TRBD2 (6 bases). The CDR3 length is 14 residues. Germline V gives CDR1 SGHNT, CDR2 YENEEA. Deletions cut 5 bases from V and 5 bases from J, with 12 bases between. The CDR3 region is CASSLTSSTGELFF. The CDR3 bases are TGTGCCAGCAGCCTCACTAGCTCAACCGGGGAGCTGTTTTTT.

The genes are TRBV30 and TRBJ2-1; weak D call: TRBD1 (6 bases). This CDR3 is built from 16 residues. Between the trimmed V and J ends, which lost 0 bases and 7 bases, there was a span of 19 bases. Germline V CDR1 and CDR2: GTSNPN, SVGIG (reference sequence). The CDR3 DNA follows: TGTGCCTGGAGTGTACGGACAACAGGGCAGAGGAATGAGCAGTTCTTC. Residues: CAWSVRTTGQRNEQFF.

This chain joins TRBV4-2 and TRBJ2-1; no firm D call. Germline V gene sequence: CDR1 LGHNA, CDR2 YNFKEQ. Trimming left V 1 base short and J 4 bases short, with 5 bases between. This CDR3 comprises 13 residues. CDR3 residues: CASSQAVYNEQFF. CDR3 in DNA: TGTGCCAGCAGCCAAGCCGTATACAATGAGCAGTTCTTC.

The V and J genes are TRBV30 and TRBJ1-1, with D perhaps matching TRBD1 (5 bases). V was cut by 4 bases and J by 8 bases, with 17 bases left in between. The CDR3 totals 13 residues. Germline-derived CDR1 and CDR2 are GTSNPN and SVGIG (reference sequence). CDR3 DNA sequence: TGTGCCTGGACTACCAGGGTAGGACACGAAGCTTTCTTT. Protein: CAWTTRVGHEAFF.

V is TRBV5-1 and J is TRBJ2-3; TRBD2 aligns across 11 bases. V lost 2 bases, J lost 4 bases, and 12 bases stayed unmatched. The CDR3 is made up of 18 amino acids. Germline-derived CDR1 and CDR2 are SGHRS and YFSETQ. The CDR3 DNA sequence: TGCGCCAGCAGCTTTCTAGCGGGGGGCCCCGGCGGAGCAGATACGCAGTATTTT. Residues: CASSFLAGGPGGADTQYF.

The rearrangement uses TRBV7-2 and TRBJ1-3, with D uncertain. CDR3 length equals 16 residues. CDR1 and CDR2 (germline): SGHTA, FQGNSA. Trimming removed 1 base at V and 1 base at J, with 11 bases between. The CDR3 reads CASSLGAANSGNTIYF. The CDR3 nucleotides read TGTGCCAGCAGCTTAGGCGCCGCCAATTCTGGAAACACCATATATTTT.

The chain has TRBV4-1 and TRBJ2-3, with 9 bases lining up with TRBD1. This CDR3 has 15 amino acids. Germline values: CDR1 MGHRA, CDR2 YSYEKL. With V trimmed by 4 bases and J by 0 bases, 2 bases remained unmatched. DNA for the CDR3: TGCGCCAGCAGCCCTGGACAGGGGAGCACAGATACGCAGTATTTT. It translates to CASSPGQGSTDTQYF.

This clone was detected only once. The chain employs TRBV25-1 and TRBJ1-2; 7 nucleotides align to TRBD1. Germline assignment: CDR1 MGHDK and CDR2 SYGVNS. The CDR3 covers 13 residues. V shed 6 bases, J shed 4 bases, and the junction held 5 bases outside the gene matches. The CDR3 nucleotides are TGTGCCAGCAGAGGGGGACAGCCCTATGGCTACACCTTC. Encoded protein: CASRGGQPYGYTF.